One and the same sample provided the 30 T cell receptor beta chains below, sequenced in a study of blood T cell repertoires in COVID-19. Here immunoSEQ multiplex PCR was the method, and the copy in TCRdb shows in-frame clones only, minus some. The profile shows about 98,000 clones, about 85% of them singletons. Sequenced sample: peripheral blood. These receptor sequences come from a man between 65 and 79 years old with acute or convalescent COVID-19.

The chain joins TRBV29-1 to TRBJ2-6, with TRBD2 as a possible D gene (5 bases). This CDR3 region has 14 residues. V was pared by 4 bases and J by 0 bases, with 7 bases between. CDR1 and CDR2 from the germline V gene are SQVTM and ANQGSEA. CDR3 nucleotides: TGCAGCGTTGCCGGGATCTCTGGGGCCAACGTCCTGACTTTC. It codes for CSVAGISGANVLTF. The full variable domain, completed using reference TRBV29-1 and TRBJ2-6, is SAVISQKPSRDICQRGTSLTIQCQVDSQVTMMFWYRQQPGQSLTLIATANQGSEATYESGFVIDKFPISRPNLTFSTLTVSNMSPEDSSIYLCSVAGISGANVLTFGAGSRLTVL.

V gene TRBV27 combines with J gene TRBJ1-5; a possible D gene is TRBD1 (6 bases). V dropped 5 bases and J dropped 7 bases, with 12 bases sitting between them. This CDR3 region has 13 residues. Looked up from germline, CDR1 is MNHEY and CDR2 is SMNVEV (reference sequence). The CDR3 loop is CASSDRSGQPQHF. Here the CDR3 DNA reads TGTGCCAGCAGTGACAGGTCGGGGCAGCCCCAGCATTTT.

The chain couples TRBV7-2 to TRBJ2-1; possible D gene TRBD1, 5 bases. The CDR3 is 15 residues long. V gave up 1 base and J gave up 12 bases, with 19 bases separating them. Germline-derived CDR1 and CDR2 are SGHTA and FQGNSA. The CDR3 sequence: CASSLGGSRAALQFF. The CDR3 DNA reads TGTGCCAGCAGCTTAGGGGGCTCTAGGGCGGCTCTGCAGTTCTTC.

V and J are TRBV28 and TRBJ2-1; 13 nucleotides agree with TRBD2. With V trimmed by 6 bases and J by 9 bases, 14 bases remained unmatched. CDR3 length equals 17 residues. CDR1 MDHEN and CDR2 SYDVKM come from the germline V gene. The CDR3: CASSQSRLAGGRVEQFF. The DNA of the CDR3 is TGTGCCAGCAGCCAATCGAGACTAGCGGGGGGTAGGGTTGAGCAGTTCTTC.

This clone was seen only once. The chain has TRBV5-4 and TRBJ1-6; 11 bases agree with TRBD1. This CDR3 spans 16 amino acids. Germline V gene data show CDR1 as SGHNT and CDR2 as YYREEE (reference sequence). Germline trimming cut 3 bases from V and 6 bases from J; bases unmatched to any gene: 5. This CDR3 is CASSSRTGGSNSPLHF. DNA for the CDR3: TGTGCCAGCAGCTCGCGGACAGGGGGCTCTAATTCACCCCTCCACTTT.

The genes are TRBV5-1 and TRBJ1-1; 8 nucleotides match TRBD1. There are 15 residues in the CDR3. The V gene's germline CDR1 is SGHRS and CDR2 YFSETQ. V gave up 4 bases and J gave up 2 bases; unmatched junction bases: 7. The CDR3 DNA sequence: TGCGCCAGCAGCGAACCGGGACAGGCCAACACTGAAGCTTTCTTT. Encoded protein: CASSEPGQANTEAFF.

The chain is built from TRBV7-3 and TRBJ1-5, with D possibly being TRBD1 (6 bases). The CDR3 has 16 residues. The V and J ends lost 5 bases and 5 bases respectively, with 19 bases between them. Per the germline V gene, CDR1 is SGHTA and CDR2 is FQGTGA. The DNA for the CDR3 is TGTGCCAGCAGCCCTCTAGGGGGGGATGTTGATCAGCCCCAGCATTTT. Its protein is CASSPLGGDVDQPQHF.

The rearrangement links TRBV5-6 to TRBJ2-1, with D possibly matching TRBD1 (6 bases). V gave up 1 base and J gave up 5 bases, with 13 bases separating them. This CDR3 spans 15 amino acids. Germline CDR1 and CDR2: SGHDT and YYEEEE. The chain's CDR3 is CASSLRWQGNNEQFF. CDR3 nucleotides: TGTGCCAGCAGCTTGCGATGGCAGGGGAACAATGAGCAGTTCTTC.

This clone was seen once. The rearrangement links TRBV11-2 to TRBJ2-3, with 11 bases matching TRBD1. With V trimmed by 5 bases and J by 2 bases, 12 bases remained unmatched. Germline V CDR1 and CDR2: SGHAT, FQNNGV. The CDR3 runs 18 residues. CDR3 residues: CASSRRGDRGASTDTQYF. CDR3 DNA: TGTGCCAGCAGCCGTAGGGGGGACAGGGGGGCCTCCACAGATACGCAGTATTTT.

The chain joins TRBV16 to TRBJ1-1; D may be TRBD1 (5 bases). The V gene's germline CDR1 is KGHSY and CDR2 FQNENV. The CDR3 length is 13 residues. Between the trimmed V and J ends, which lost 0 bases and 11 bases, there was a span of 13 bases. The CDR3 nucleotides are TGTGCCAGCAGCCAATCTCAGGCGGGGGACGCTTTCTTT. This translates into CASSQSQAGDAFF.

This sequence joins TRBV23-1 and TRBJ1-6, with 9 bases aligning to TRBD1. TRBV23-1 is treated as an ORF (open reading frame) with a function not yet certain. The CDR3 is made up of 17 amino acids. Unmatched junction bases numbered 14, after V lost 6 bases and J lost 8 bases. The CDR3 spells CASRLHSWDREDSPLHF. The CDR3 DNA reads as TGCGCCAGCAGACTGCACTCCTGGGACAGGGAGGATTCACCCCTCCACTTT.

The chain couples TRBV5-4 to TRBJ2-2; D unresolved. V dropped 0 bases and J dropped 5 bases, with 11 bases sitting between them. This CDR3 contains 15 residues. Germline CDR1 and CDR2: SGHNT and YYREEE (reference sequence). The CDR3 DNA follows: TGTGCCAGCAGCTTGGGACTCCCCTCAACCGGGGAGCTGTTTTTT. Protein: CASSLGLPSTGELFF.

The chain links TRBV19 to TRBJ1-2; no firm D call. The CDR3 runs 14 residues. Germline-derived CDR1 and CDR2 are LNHDA and SQIVND (reference sequence). V was pared by 1 base and J by 7 bases, with 13 bases between. CDR3 amino acids: CASSIGRVLSGYTF. DNA of the CDR3: TGTGCCAGTAGTATAGGGAGGGTCCTCTCTGGCTACACCTTC.

The rearrangement links TRBV6-5 to TRBJ1-2; 7 nucleotides align to TRBD1. Trimming removed 7 bases from V and 5 bases from J; junction bases left unmatched: 10. This CDR3 region has 14 residues. Germline CDR1 MNHEY, CDR2 SVGAGI. The CDR3 nucleotides are TGTGCCAGCACCTACGTGCAGGGGGATTATGGCTACACCTTC. This translates into CASTYVQGDYGYTF.

The chain joins TRBV2 to TRBJ2-5; 7 nucleotides align to TRBD1. J gave up 1 base and V 6 bases, and 11 bases lay outside the gene matches. The CDR3 contains 16 residues. Germline V gene sequence: CDR1 SNHLY, CDR2 FYNNEI. The CDR3 loop is CASSGRYPGGQETQYF. Here the CDR3 DNA reads TGTGCCAGCAGCGGAAGGTATCCAGGGGGCCAAGAGACCCAGTACTTC. The whole variable domain, filled in from reference TRBV2 and TRBJ2-5, reads EPEVTQTPSHQVTQMGQEVILRCVPISNHLYFYWYRQILGQKVEFLVSFYNNEISEKSEIFDDQFSVERPDGSNFTLKIRSTKLEDSAMYFCASSGRYPGGQETQYFGPGTRLLVL.

The chain links TRBV11-2 to TRBJ2-7; D is undetermined. V was cut by 0 bases and J by 5 bases, with 8 bases left in between. Germline CDR1 is SGHAT and CDR2 is FQNNGV. CDR3 size: 13 residues. The CDR3 reads CASSLDPEDEQYV. CDR3 in DNA: TGTGCCAGCAGCTTAGATCCCGAGGACGAGCAGTACGTC.

V and J are TRBV18 and TRBJ1-2, with unresolved D. Trimming cost V 0 bases and J 4 bases, with 9 bases left between them. The germline V gene encodes CDR1 KGHSH and CDR2 LQKENI. The CDR3 is made up of 14 amino acids. CDR3 coding DNA: TGTGCCAGCTCACCACCGACGGAGACCTATGGCTACACCTTC. Protein product: CASSPPTETYGYTF.

This chain joins TRBV7-9 and TRBJ1-6; 7 positions agree with TRBD1. Germline CDR1 is SEHNR and CDR2 is FQNEAQ (reference sequence). Trimming removed 6 bases from V and 0 bases from J; junction bases left unmatched: 5. This CDR3 is built from 16 residues. The CDR3 DNA is TGTGCCAGCAGGACAGGGCCGAGCTCCTATAATTCACCCCTCCACTTT. Amino acid sequence: CASRTGPSSYNSPLHF. The full variable domain, completed using reference TRBV7-9 and TRBJ1-6, is DTGVSQNPRHKITKRGQNVTFRCDPISEHNRLYWYRQTLGQGPEFLTYFQNEAQLEKSRLLSDRFSAERPKGSFSTLEIQRTEQGDSAMYLCASRTGPSSYNSPLHFGNGTRLTVT.

CDR3 nucleotide sequence: TGTGCCAGTCCCCTTACGGTCGGCGGGGAGCTGTTTTTT. It encodes CASPLTVGGELFF. The chain is built from TRBV6-5 and TRBJ2-2, with D unresolved. This CDR3 has 13 amino acids. The V gene lost 9 bases and the J gene lost 7 bases, with 15 bases spanning the gap. The germline V gene has CDR1 MNHEY and CDR2 SVGAGI.

This chain uses TRBV10-3 with TRBJ1-3; the D is unclear. The V end lost 0 bases, the J end lost 2 bases, and 5 bases lay between the germline ends. The CDR3 extends over 14 amino acids. Germline assignment: CDR1 ENHRY and CDR2 SYGVKD. The CDR3 sequence: CAISESETGNTIYF. CDR3 in DNA: TGTGCCATCAGTGAGTCGGAGACTGGAAACACCATATATTTT.

The rearrangement uses TRBV9 and TRBJ2-3; TRBD2 aligns across 10 bases. Germline V gives CDR1 SGDLS, CDR2 YYNGEE. The CDR3 runs to 17 residues. V lost 0 bases to trimming and J lost 3 bases; unmatched junction nucleotides: 7. This CDR3 reads CASSVGLAGGGTDTQYF. CDR3 in DNA: TGTGCCAGCAGCGTAGGGTTAGCGGGGGGTGGAACAGATACGCAGTATTTT. The whole variable domain, remainder taken from reference TRBV9 and TRBJ2-3, is DSGVTQTPKHLITATGQRVTLRCSPRSGDLSVYWYQQSLDQGLQFLIQYYNGEERAKGNILERFSAQQFPDLHSELNLSSLELGDSALYFCASSVGLAGGGTDTQYFGPGTRLTVL.

This chain connects TRBV7-2 to TRBJ2-7, with 10 nucleotides matching TRBD1. The germline V gene encodes CDR1 SGHTA and CDR2 FQGNSA. The CDR3 is 15 residues long. Trimming cost V 3 bases and J 5 bases; bases outside gene matches: 7. CDR3 region: CASSFGGQGTHEQYF. The CDR3 nucleotides read TGTGCCAGCAGCTTTGGGGGACAGGGGACCCACGAGCAGTACTTC.

The chain employs TRBV11-2 and TRBJ1-2; D ambiguous. Trimming removed 5 bases at V and 4 bases at J, with 14 bases between. From germline, CDR1 is SGHAT and CDR2 FQNNGV. This CDR3 contains 14 residues. The DNA for the CDR3 is TGTGCCAGCAGCCGAGAGTACAGCCCCTATGGCTACACCTTC. This codes for CASSREYSPYGYTF.

The CDR3 nucleotides are TGTGCCTGGAGTGGACGGGACTATGGCTACACCTTC. Its protein is CAWSGRDYGYTF. The rearrangement joins TRBV30 to TRBJ1-2; no reliable D call. Germline V gene sequence: CDR1 GTSNPN, CDR2 SVGIG (reference sequence). The CDR3 contains 12 residues. Trimming left V 1 base short and J 3 bases short, with 6 bases between.

This clone came up once. The rearrangement uses TRBV4-1 and TRBJ1-5, with D perhaps matching TRBD1 (5 bases). The CDR3 runs 16 residues. The germline gives CDR1 MGHRA, CDR2 YSYEKL. Deletions cut 1 base from V and 3 bases from J, with 13 bases between. The CDR3 coding sequence is TGCGCCAGCAGCCAAGGTTGGGAGGGACCCAATCAGCCCCAGCATTTT. As protein: CASSQGWEGPNQPQHF.

The rearrangement joins TRBV14 to TRBJ1-1, with TRBD1 matching over 7 bases. This CDR3 region has 15 residues. J gave up 4 bases and V 6 bases, and 11 bases lay outside the gene matches. The V gene's germline CDR1 is SGHDN and CDR2 FVKESK. CDR3 bases: TGTGCCAGCAGTAGAACGACAGGGTTGGCCACTGAAGCTTTCTTT. Encoded protein: CASSRTTGLATEAFF.

Only one count was recorded for this clone. The V gene is TRBV6-5, the J gene TRBJ2-4; D not resolved. The CDR3 consists of 16 residues. V was trimmed by 0 bases and J by 1 base, leaving 10 bases between them. Per the germline V gene, CDR1 is MNHEY and CDR2 is SVGAGI. The CDR3 nucleotides are TGTGCCAGCAGTTACTCATCAGGTGGGGCCAAAAACATTCAGTACTTC. It specifies CASSYSSGGAKNIQYF.

The CDR3 loop reads CASSPHRGADTQYF. The DNA for the CDR3 is TGTGCCAGCAGCCCGCACAGGGGGGCAGATACGCAGTATTTT. The chain employs TRBV11-3 and TRBJ2-3; TRBD1 aligns across 8 bases. In germline, CDR1 is SGHNT, CDR2 YENEEA. Losses at the gene ends were 5 bases for V and 4 bases for J; bases not matched to a gene: 5. The CDR3 has 14 amino acids.

The J gene is TRBJ2-3, the V gene TRBV7-6; 15 nucleotides line up with TRBD2. CDR3 size: 16 residues. Germline loops: CDR1 SGHVS, CDR2 FNYEAQ. Unmatched junction bases numbered 4, after V lost 5 bases and J lost 4 bases. This CDR3 reads CASSARTSGGADTQYF. CDR3 sequence (DNA): TGTGCCAGCAGCGCAAGGACTAGCGGGGGGGCAGATACGCAGTATTTT. Full variable domain (outside the CDR3, taken from reference TRBV7-6 and TRBJ2-3): GAGVSQSPRYKVTKRGQDVALRCDPISGHVSLYWYRQALGQGPEFLTYFNYEAQQDKSGLPNDRFSAERPEGSISTLTIQRTEQRDSAMYRCASSARTSGGADTQYFGPGTRLTVL.

This chain links TRBV5-1 with TRBJ1-2; D gene uncertain. Germline CDR1 is SGHRS and CDR2 is YFSETQ. The CDR3 has 11 residues. In DNA, the CDR3 is TGCGCTATGGCGGGGTACTATGGCTACACCTTC. This encodes CAMAGYYGYTF.